This T cell receptor (beta chain) is from a study of shared clonotypes between healthy human individuals. Germline V gene lookup returns CDR1 SGHAT and CDR2 FQNNGV. The CDR3 is 14 residues long. V lost 3 bases, J lost 2 bases, and 2 bases stayed unmatched. Findings of the study overall: Clonotype sharing levels among donors were expected to vary with sequencing depth.

TCRdb's copy holds only in-frame clones and misses some; the assay was immunoSEQ multiplex PCR. Here the sample spans roughly 1,500,000 clones, approximately 98.5% being singletons. Points on this clone: As yet, its antigen is unknown.

Sequencing input: naive CD4+ T cells sorted from blood. The subset: CD45RA+ positively selected. The chain carries TRBV11-2 and TRBJ2-3, with 7 bases fitting TRBD2. The clonotype was recovered from a young man in good health. For the CDR3, the DNA is TGTGCCAGCAGCTTTCGACTAGCCACAGATACGCAGTATTTT. Its protein product is CASSFRLATDTQYF.